This TCR beta chain is from a study of shared clonotypes between healthy human individuals. Only CD45RO-negative cells positively selected for CCR7 counted as naive CD8 cells, so terminally differentiated effector memory CD45RA+ cells were excluded. The V and J ends lost 7 bases and 5 bases respectively, with 17 bases between them. This CDR3 has 13 residues. In germline, CDR1 is SQVTM, CDR2 ANQGSEA. Assay used: immunoSEQ multiplex PCR; TCRdb lists only in-frame clones, some missing. The sample carries about 1,900,000 clones, less than 95% recorded once. The sequencing input was naive CD8+ T cells sorted from blood. The clonotype originates from a man aged 18-30 years in good health. J is TRBJ1-1 and V is TRBV29-1, with a possible D match to TRBD1 (5 bases). CDR3 coding DNA: TGCAGCGCCGAGGGGTCACAGTCGACTGAAGCTTTCTTT. It specifies CSAEGSQSTEAFF.